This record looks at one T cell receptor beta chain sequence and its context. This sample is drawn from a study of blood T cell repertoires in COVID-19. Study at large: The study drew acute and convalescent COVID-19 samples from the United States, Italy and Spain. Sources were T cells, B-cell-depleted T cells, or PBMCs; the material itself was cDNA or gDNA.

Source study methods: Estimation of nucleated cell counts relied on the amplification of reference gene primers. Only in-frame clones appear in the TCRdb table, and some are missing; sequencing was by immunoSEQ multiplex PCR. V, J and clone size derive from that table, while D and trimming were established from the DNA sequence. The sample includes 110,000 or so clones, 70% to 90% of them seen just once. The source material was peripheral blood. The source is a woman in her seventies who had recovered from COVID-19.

The CDR3 bases are TGTGCCAGCAGCCAGGGACTAGGGCTTACTGAGCAGTTCTTC. Protein sequence: CASSQGLGLTEQFF. This chain links TRBV4-2 with TRBJ2-1, with TRBD2 matching 8 bases. The CDR3 has 14 residues. The germline gives CDR1 LGHNA, CDR2 YNFKEQ. The V gene end was trimmed by 3 bases and the J gene end by 9 bases; junction bases not matched to a gene: 7.